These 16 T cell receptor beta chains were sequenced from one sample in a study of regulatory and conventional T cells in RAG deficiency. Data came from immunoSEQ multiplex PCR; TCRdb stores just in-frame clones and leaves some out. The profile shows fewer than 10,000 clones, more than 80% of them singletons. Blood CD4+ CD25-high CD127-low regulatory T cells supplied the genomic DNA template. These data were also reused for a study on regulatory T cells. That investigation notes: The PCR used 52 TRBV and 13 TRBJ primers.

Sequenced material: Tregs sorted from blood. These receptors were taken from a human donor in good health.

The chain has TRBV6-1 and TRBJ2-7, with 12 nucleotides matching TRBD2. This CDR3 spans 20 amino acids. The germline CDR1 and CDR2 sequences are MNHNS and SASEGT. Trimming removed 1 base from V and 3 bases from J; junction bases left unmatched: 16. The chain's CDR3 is CASSEVLAGGPKPHYYEQYF. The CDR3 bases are TGTGCCAGCAGTGAAGTTCTAGCGGGGGGGCCGAAGCCCCACTACTACGAGCAGTACTTC.

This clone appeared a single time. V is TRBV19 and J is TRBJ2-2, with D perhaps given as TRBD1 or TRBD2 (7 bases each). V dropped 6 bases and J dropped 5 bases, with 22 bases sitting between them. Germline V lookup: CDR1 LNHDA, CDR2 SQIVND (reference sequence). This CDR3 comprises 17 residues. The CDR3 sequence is CASRARGASTGTGELFF. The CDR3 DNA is TGTGCCAGTAGGGCCCGGGGGGCCTCGACAGGGACCGGGGAGCTGTTTTTT.

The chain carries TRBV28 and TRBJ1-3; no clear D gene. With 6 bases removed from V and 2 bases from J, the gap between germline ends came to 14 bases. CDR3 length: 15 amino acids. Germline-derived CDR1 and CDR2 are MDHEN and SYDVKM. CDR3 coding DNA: TGTGCCAGCAGCCTCATGACGGGTGCTGGAAACACCATATATTTT. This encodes CASSLMTGAGNTIYF.

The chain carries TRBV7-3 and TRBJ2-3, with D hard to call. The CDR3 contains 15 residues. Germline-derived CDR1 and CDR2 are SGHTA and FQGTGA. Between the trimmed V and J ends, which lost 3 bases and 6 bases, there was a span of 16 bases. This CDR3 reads CASSFEFGIRDTQYF. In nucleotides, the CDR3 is TGTGCCAGCAGCTTTGAATTTGGGATCCGGGATACGCAGTATTTT.

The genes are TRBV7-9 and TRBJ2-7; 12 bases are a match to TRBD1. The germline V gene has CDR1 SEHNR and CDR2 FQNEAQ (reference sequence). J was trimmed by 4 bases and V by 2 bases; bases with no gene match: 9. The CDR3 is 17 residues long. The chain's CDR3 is CASSLLLGTGGVYEQYF. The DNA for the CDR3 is TGTGCCAGCAGCTTACTCCTCGGGACAGGGGGCGTTTACGAGCAGTACTTC.

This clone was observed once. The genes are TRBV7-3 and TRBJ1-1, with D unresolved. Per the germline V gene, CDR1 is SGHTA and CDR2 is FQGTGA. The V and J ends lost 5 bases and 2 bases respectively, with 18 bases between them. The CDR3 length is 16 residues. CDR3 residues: CASSLHPGLDNTEAFF. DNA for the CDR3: TGTGCCAGCAGCCTCCACCCGGGTTTGGATAACACTGAAGCTTTCTTT.

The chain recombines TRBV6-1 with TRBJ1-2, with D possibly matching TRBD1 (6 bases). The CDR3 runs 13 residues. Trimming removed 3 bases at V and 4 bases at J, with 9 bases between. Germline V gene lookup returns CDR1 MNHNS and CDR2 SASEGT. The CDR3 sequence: CASSDRGFYGYTF. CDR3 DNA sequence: TGTGCCAGCAGTGACAGGGGTTTCTATGGCTACACCTTC.

The CDR3 nucleotides read TGTGCCAGCAGCCAAGATGGCGGTTACAATGAGCAGTTCTTC. Translating gives CASSQDGGYNEQFF. The V call is TRBV4-2, the J call TRBJ2-1; D call uncertain. Germline CDR1 is LGHNA and CDR2 is YNFKEQ. Trimming removed 0 bases from V and 4 bases from J, with 7 bases in between. The CDR3 is made up of 14 amino acids.

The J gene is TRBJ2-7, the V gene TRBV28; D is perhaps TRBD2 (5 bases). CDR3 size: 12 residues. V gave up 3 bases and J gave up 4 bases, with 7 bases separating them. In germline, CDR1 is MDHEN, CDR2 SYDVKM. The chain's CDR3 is CASSLAGYEQYF. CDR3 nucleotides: TGTGCCAGCAGTTTGGCGGGTTACGAGCAGTACTTC.

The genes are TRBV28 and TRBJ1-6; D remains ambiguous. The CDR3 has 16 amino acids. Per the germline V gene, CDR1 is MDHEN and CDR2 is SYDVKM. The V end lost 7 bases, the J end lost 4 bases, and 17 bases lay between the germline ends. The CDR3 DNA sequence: TGTGCCAGCACCTCGACACCCCGGTTGTATAATTCACCCCTCCACTTT. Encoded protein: CASTSTPRLYNSPLHF. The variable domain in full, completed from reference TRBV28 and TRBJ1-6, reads DVKVTQSSRYLVKRTGEKVFLECVQDMDHENMFWYRQDPGLGLRLIYFSYDVKMKEKGDIPEGYSVSREKKERFSLILESASTNQTSMYLCASTSTPRLYNSPLHFGNGTRLTVT.

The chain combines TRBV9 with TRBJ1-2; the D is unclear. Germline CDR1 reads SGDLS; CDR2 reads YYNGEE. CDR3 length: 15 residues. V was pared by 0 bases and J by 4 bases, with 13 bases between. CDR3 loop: CASSVEPGYIYGYTF. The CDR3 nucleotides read TGTGCCAGCAGCGTAGAGCCGGGTTACATCTATGGCTACACCTTC.

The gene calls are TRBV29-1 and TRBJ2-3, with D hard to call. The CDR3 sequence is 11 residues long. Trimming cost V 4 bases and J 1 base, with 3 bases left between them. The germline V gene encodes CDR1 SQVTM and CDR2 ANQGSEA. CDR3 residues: CSVARTDTQYF. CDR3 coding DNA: TGCAGCGTTGCCCGCACAGATACGCAGTATTTT.

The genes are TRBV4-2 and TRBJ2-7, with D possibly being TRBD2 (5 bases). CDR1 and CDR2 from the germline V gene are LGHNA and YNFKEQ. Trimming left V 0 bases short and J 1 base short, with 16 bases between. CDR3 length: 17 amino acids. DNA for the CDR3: TGTGCCAGCAGCCAAGATGGAGGCCCCGGAAGGTCCTACGAGCAGTACTTC. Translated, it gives CASSQDGGPGRSYEQYF.

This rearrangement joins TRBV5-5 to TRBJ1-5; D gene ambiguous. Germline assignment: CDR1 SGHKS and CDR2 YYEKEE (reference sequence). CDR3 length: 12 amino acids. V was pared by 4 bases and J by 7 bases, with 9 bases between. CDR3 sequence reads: CASSATGQPQHF. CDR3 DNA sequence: TGTGCCAGCAGCGCTACGGGGCAGCCCCAGCATTTT.

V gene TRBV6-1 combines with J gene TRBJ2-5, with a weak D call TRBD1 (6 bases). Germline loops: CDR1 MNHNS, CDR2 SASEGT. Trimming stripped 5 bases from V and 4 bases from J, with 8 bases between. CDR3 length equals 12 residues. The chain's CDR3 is CASSLRGETQYF. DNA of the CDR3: TGTGCCAGCAGTCTCAGGGGAGAGACCCAGTACTTC.

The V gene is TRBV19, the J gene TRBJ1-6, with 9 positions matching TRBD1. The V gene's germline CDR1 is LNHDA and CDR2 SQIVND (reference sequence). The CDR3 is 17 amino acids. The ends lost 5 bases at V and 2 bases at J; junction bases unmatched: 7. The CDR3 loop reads CASSAATGGAYNSPLHF. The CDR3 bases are TGTGCCAGTAGTGCAGCTACAGGGGGCGCCTATAATTCACCCCTCCACTTT.